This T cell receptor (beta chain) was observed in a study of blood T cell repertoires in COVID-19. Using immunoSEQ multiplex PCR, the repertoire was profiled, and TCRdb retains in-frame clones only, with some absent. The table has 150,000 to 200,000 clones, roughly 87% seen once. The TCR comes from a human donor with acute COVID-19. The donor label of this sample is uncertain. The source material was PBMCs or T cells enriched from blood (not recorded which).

Here the CDR3 reads CASSSFPRGQPNTQYF. In DNA, the CDR3 is TGTGCCAGCAGCTCTTTCCCGAGGGGACAGCCCAATACGCAGTATTTT. This chain uses TRBV7-2 with TRBJ2-3, with 7 nucleotides matching TRBD1. This CDR3 region has 16 residues. Germline V gives CDR1 SGHTA, CDR2 FQGNSA. V shed 4 bases, J shed 7 bases, and the junction held 14 bases outside the gene matches.